This T cell receptor (beta chain) appears in the sequencing data of a study of glioma-infiltrating T cells. The CDR3 totals 13 residues. Looked up from germline, CDR1 is DFQATT and CDR2 is SNEGSKA (reference sequence). The iRepertoire nested amplicon-rescue multiplex PCR amplified TCR alpha and beta CDR3s from RNA. Using its own MiXCR run on the multiplex PCR reads, TCRdb lists one record per CDR3 protein. The repertoire holds approximately 89,000 distinct CDR3 sequences, with 23% as singletons. The chain links TRBV20-1 to TRBJ2-5, with D maybe TRBD2 (7 bases). Sequences were obtained from glioma tissue, nonneoplastic brain tissue, or PBMCs (not recorded which). The receptor was isolated from a human donor with low-grade glioma or glioblastoma, undergoing nonglioma brain surgery, or in good health (not recorded which). The CDR3 spells CSVWGGPQETQYF. The CDR3 bases are TGCAGCGTTTGGGGGGGGCCCCAAGAGACCCAGTACTTC.